Sequencing of this TCR beta chain was carried out in a study of shared clonotypes between healthy human individuals. Study-level points and caveats: Non-shared clonotypes showed lower generation probabilities than clonotypes common to all four donors. Richness estimates generally favored naive over memory subsets.

CDR1 is SEHNR, CDR2 FQNEAQ, per germline (reference sequence). The CDR3 runs 16 residues. V was clipped by 1 base and J by 3 bases, with 15 bases between them. Several immunoSEQ plates held equal portions of the genomic DNA taken from each subset. The data were produced by immunoSEQ multiplex PCR, yet TCRdb's version contains in-frame clones alone and is incomplete. The data contain approximately 980,000 clones, more than 75% of them singletons. About this clone: Its antigen is undetermined.

The chain is built from TRBV7-9 and TRBJ2-5, with D possibly TRBD2 on 5 matching bases. What was sequenced was memory CD4+ T cells sorted from blood. Subset here: CD45RA-negative fraction. This TCR was recovered from a man younger than 30 in good health. Here the CDR3 reads CASSLGLAQSEETQYF. The CDR3 DNA reads as TGTGCCAGCAGCTTAGGGCTAGCCCAGTCTGAAGAGACCCAGTACTTC.